Listed below are T cell receptor beta chains from one sample, sequenced in a study of cytomegalovirus exposure and HLA in healthy donors. The assay was immunoSEQ multiplex PCR, and TCRdb's table has in-frame clones only and misses some. The data hold about 150,000 clones, with around 78% observed a single time. The sample comprised PBMCs. These receptors all stem from a female donor in good health and CMV-seropositive. CDR3s include the opening cysteine and the closing phenylalanine or tryptophan. Fields, in order: V gene, clone size, CDR3 length, J gene, D gene, CDR3 protein, CDR3 DNA. A D gene is named only where the DNA matches it firmly. The size field is filled for only some rows; it gives once, few, many or a size class.

TRBV7-2	-	15	TRBJ1-1	TRBD1	CASSPQTGLNTEAFF	TGTGCCAGCAGCCCTCAGACAGGGTTGAACACTGAAGCTTTCTTT
TRBV11-2	-	15	TRBJ2-1	TRBD1	CASSLEGQGADEQFF	TGTGCCAGCAGCTTAGAAGGCCAGGGGGCCGATGAGCAGTTCTTC
TRBV11-3	few	16	TRBJ2-1	TRBD2	CASSLERGGGSYEQFF	TGTGCCAGCAGCTTAGAAAGGGGCGGCGGGAGTTATGAGCAGTTCTTC
TRBV27	-	15	TRBJ2-7	-	CASSQSGLGSYEQYF	TGTGCCAGCAGCCAGAGCGGACTGGGATCCTACGAGCAGTACTTC
TRBV28	-	15	TRBJ2-7	TRBD1	CASSLRSGGSYEQYF	TGTGCCAGCAGTTTAAGGTCAGGGGGCTCCTACGAGCAGTACTTC
TRBV6-1	-	16	TRBJ2-3	-	CASSGPTGTSTDTQYF	TGTGCCAGCAGTGGTCCGACAGGGACTAGCACAGATACGCAGTATTTT
TRBV19	-	13	TRBJ1-1	TRBD1	CASNGQGRPEAFF	TGTGCCAGTAACGGACAGGGGAGGCCTGAAGCTTTCTTT
TRBV4-2	-	14	TRBJ2-3	-	CASSHPGDTDTQYF	TGTGCCAGCAGCCACCCAGGGGACACAGATACGCAGTATTTT
TRBV9	once	15	TRBJ2-1	-	CASSVDSGGRGEQFF	TGTGCCAGCAGCGTAGACAGCGGGGGCAGGGGGGAGCAGTTCTTC
TRBV11-2	-	15	TRBJ2-3	-	CASSLDRGSTDTQYF	TGTGCCAGCAGCTTAGACAGGGGCTCCACAGATACGCAGTATTTT
TRBV27	-	17	TRBJ2-5	TRBD1	CASSPGQGSPLKETQYF	TGTGCCAGCAGTCCAGGACAGGGTTCGCCCTTAAAAGAGACCCAGTACTTC
TRBV7-2	few	17	TRBJ2-3	TRBD2	CASRRTSGSGGTDTQYF	TGTGCCAGCAGGCGGACTAGCGGGAGTGGCGGCACAGATACGCAGTATTTT
TRBV2	-	15	TRBJ1-6	-	CASRASSGYNSPLHF	TGTGCCAGCCGGGCCTCATCGGGGTATAATTCACCCCTCCACTTT
TRBV15	-	16	TRBJ2-7	TRBD2	CATSRSSGGITYEQYF	TGTGCCACCAGCAGAAGTAGCGGGGGGATAACCTACGAGCAGTACTTC
TRBV5-1	-	15	TRBJ2-7	TRBD2	CASSLNPSGGYEQYF	TGCGCCAGCAGCTTGAACCCTAGCGGGGGCTACGAGCAGTACTTC
TRBV6-5	-	13	TRBJ2-5	TRBD2	CASLPSGRGTQYF	TGTGCCAGCTTACCTAGCGGGAGGGGGACCCAGTACTTC
TRBV7-8	-	14	TRBJ2-5	-	CASGRGWDQETQYF	TGTGCCAGCGGACGAGGGTGGGACCAAGAGACCCAGTACTTC
TRBV21-1	-	15	TRBJ2-5	-	CASSKKRGWLGTQYF	TGTGCCAGCAGCAAAAAAAGAGGGTGGTTGGGGACCCAGTACTTC
TRBV5-6	-	14	TRBJ2-5	TRBD1	CASSFRQGGETQYF	TGTGCCAGCAGCTTTAGACAGGGGGGAGAGACCCAGTACTTC
TRBV4-1	-	15	TRBJ2-7	TRBD1	CASSPRDSGTYEQYF	TGCGCCAGCAGCCCAAGGGACAGTGGTACCTACGAGCAGTACTTC
TRBV7-9	-	10	TRBJ1-3	TRBD1	CATTGAAIYF	TGTGCCACTACAGGGGCTGCCATATATTTT
TRBV29-1	few	14	TRBJ2-7	TRBD2	CSVELAGVSYEQYF	TGCAGCGTGGAACTAGCGGGAGTCTCCTACGAGCAGTACTTC
TRBV30	-	13	TRBJ1-5	-	CAWSTTGVQPQHF	TGTGCCTGGAGTACTACGGGGGTTCAGCCCCAACATTTT
TRBV6-5	once	15	TRBJ2-7	TRBD2	CASSLSSGRSYEQYF	TGTGCCAGCAGTTTGTCTAGCGGGAGGTCCTACGAGCAGTACTTC
TRBV7-3	-	15	TRBJ2-3	TRBD2	CASSIAGGVTDTQYF	TGTGCCAGCAGCATAGCGGGGGGGGTCACAGATACGCAGTATTTT
TRBV28	-	11	TRBJ2-7	-	CASRWGDEQYF	TGTGCCAGCAGATGGGGAGACGAGCAGTACTTC
TRBV19	-	12	TRBJ2-1	-	CASRGGYNEQFF	TGTGCCAGTAGAGGCGGCTACAATGAGCAGTTCTTC
TRBV4-2	-	13	TRBJ2-2	-	CASSQLLTGELFF	TGTGCCAGCAGCCAACTCCTCACCGGGGAGCTGTTTTTT
TRBV5-1	-	15	TRBJ2-1	-	CASSLGVGHYNEQFF	TGCGCCAGCAGCTTGGGTGTGGGGCACTACAATGAGCAGTTCTTC
TRBV19	-	12	TRBJ2-5	-	CASSSDMETQYF	TGTGCCAGTAGTAGCGATATGGAGACCCAGTACTTC
TRBV10-3	-	18	TRBJ2-3	TRBD1	CAISDQGATGTSTDTQYF	TGTGCCATCAGTGATCAGGGGGCGACAGGGACTAGCACAGATACGCAGTATTTT
TRBV28	once	13	TRBJ1-5	TRBD1	CASRITGGQPQHF	TGTGCCAGCAGGATAACAGGGGGTCAGCCCCAGCATTTT
TRBV6-4	-	14	TRBJ2-3	TRBD1	CASSDQGARDTQYF	TGTGCCAGCAGTGACCAGGGGGCTAGAGATACGCAGTATTTT
TRBV5-1	-	16	TRBJ2-1	TRBD1	CASSLRPGTEFNEQFF	TGCGCCAGCAGCTTGCGCCCCGGGACAGAGTTCAATGAGCAGTTCTTC
TRBV5-1	-	14	TRBJ2-2	-	CASSLEGVTGELFF	TGCGCCAGCAGCTTGGAGGGGGTCACCGGGGAGCTGTTTTTT
TRBV10-3	-	15	TRBJ2-7	TRBD1	CAISGSGTGSYEQYF	TGTGCCATCAGTGGTTCCGGGACAGGATCCTACGAGCAGTACTTC
TRBV29-1	-	13	TRBJ1-1	-	CSVALGASTEAFF	TGCAGCGTTGCTCTGGGGGCGAGCACTGAAGCTTTCTTT